The 19 T cell receptor beta chains in this list originate from one sample, sequenced in a study of T-cell memory formation after mild COVID-19. TCRdb reprocessed the 5' RACE reads with MiXCR, giving one entry per CDR3 protein. The table has fewer than 650,000 distinct CDR3 sequences, about 20% seen once. Material: PBMCs or a T cell subset sorted from them (not recorded which). These receptors came from an adult woman who had mild COVID-19 (a few samples of this study predate the infection). Cell type and time point are not known.

This chain links TRBV4-3 with TRBJ2-1, with D unresolved. The germline CDR1 and CDR2 sequences are LGHNA and YSLEER. The CDR3 is made up of 13 amino acids. V was shortened by 0 bases and J by 9 bases, with 9 bases between the two germline ends. CDR3 bases: TGCGCCAGCAGCCAAGAAGGGAAGGGTGAGCAGTTCTTC. Its protein is CASSQEGKGEQFF.

The rearrangement joins TRBV5-4 to TRBJ2-3; the D is unclear. CDR1 is SGHNT, CDR2 YYREEE, per germline (reference sequence). CDR3 length: 13 amino acids. Trimming left V 3 bases short and J 3 bases short, with 8 bases between. DNA of the CDR3: TGTGCCAGCAGCTCGAAGGGAACAGATACGCAGTATTTT. Translating gives CASSSKGTDTQYF.

V is TRBV20-1 and J is TRBJ2-1, with D perhaps matching TRBD2 (5 bases). Germline loops: CDR1 DFQATT, CDR2 SNEGSKA (reference sequence). V lost 3 bases, J lost 3 bases, and 18 bases lay in between. The CDR3 covers 16 residues. For the CDR3, the DNA is TGCAGTGCTAGGGCCCTCGAGGGCAGAAACTACAATGAGCAGTTCTTC. Residues: CSARALEGRNYNEQFF.

This clonotype was picked up a small number of times. This chain links TRBV2 with TRBJ2-1; TRBD1 might be the D (7 bases). Germline CDR1 reads SNHLY; CDR2 reads FYNNEI. The V gene lost 8 bases and the J gene lost 7 bases, with 21 bases spanning the gap. The CDR3 extends over 15 amino acids. The chain's CDR3 is CASGGLRGVGNEQFF. In DNA, the CDR3 is TGTGCCAGCGGAGGACTCAGGGGGGTTGGAAATGAGCAGTTCTTC.

The J gene is TRBJ1-1, the V gene TRBV28, with D perhaps matching TRBD1 (6 bases). Trimming took off 7 bases at V and 1 base at J, with 10 bases between the two ends. Germline V gene data show CDR1 as MDHEN and CDR2 as SYDVKM. There are 13 residues in the CDR3. The CDR3 region has the DNA TGTGCCAGCATGGAGGGGGGGAACACTGAAGCTTTCTTT. Translating gives CASMEGGNTEAFF.

The chain uses TRBV2 and TRBJ2-1, with 9 bases aligning to TRBD1. The CDR3 contains 17 residues. Germline trimming cut 0 bases from V and 0 bases from J; bases unmatched to any gene: 3. The germline gives CDR1 SNHLY, CDR2 FYNNEI. CDR3 amino acids: CASSEAGTGISYNEQFF. The CDR3 DNA is TGTGCCAGCAGTGAAGCGGGGACAGGGATCTCCTACAATGAGCAGTTCTTC.

The chain couples TRBV15 to TRBJ2-2; 9 nucleotides line up with TRBD2. CDR1 LNHNV and CDR2 YYDKDF come from the germline V gene (reference sequence). The trim removed 1 base at V and 4 bases at J, leaving 1 base unmatched. The CDR3 runs to 15 residues. The CDR3 is CATSRVLAGTGELFF. The CDR3 DNA sequence: TGTGCCACCAGCAGAGTACTAGCGGGCACCGGGGAGCTGTTTTTT.

The rearrangement links TRBV12-3 or TRBV12-4 to TRBJ1-1; D is undetermined. The V end lost 0 bases, the J end lost 9 bases, and 11 bases lay between the germline ends. The CDR3 is 13 amino acids. The CDR3 DNA reads as TGTGCCAGCAGTTTAGCGCAGCCCGGTAAAGCTTTCTTT. This encodes CASSLAQPGKAFF.

CDR3 DNA sequence: TGTGCCAGCAGTTTGATTCCCCTTTCCGCGGGTCATGAGCAGTTCTTC. Amino acid sequence: CASSLIPLSAGHEQFF. V is TRBV12-3 or TRBV12-4 and J is TRBJ2-1, with D possibly matching TRBD2 (5 bases). With 3 bases removed from V and 8 bases from J, the gap between germline ends came to 20 bases. CDR3 size: 16 residues.

In this sample, this clonotype turned up a few times. This chain connects TRBV5-6 to TRBJ2-7; no firm D call. The CDR3 contains 13 residues. Trimming cost V 4 bases and J 5 bases, with 13 bases left between them. The germline V gene encodes CDR1 SGHDT and CDR2 YYEEEE. The DNA of the CDR3 is TGTGCCAGCAGCACCCCCACAACCGACGAGCAGTACTTC. This encodes CASSTPTTDEQYF.

As concerns this clonotype: A junction end diverges from the germline sequence, so it may reflect a read error. The V call is TRBV27, the J call TRBJ2-1; TRBD2 agrees at 15 bases. The CDR3 runs 17 residues. Per germline, CDR1 MNHEY and CDR2 SMNVEV (reference sequence). CDR3 nucleotides: TGTGCCAACAGTTTCCGGGGACTAGCGGGAGGCTACAATGAGCAGTTCTTC. This sequence encodes CANSFRGLAGGYNEQFF.

Only a few counts were recorded for this clonotype. The chain joins TRBV27 to TRBJ2-7, with 8 bases matching TRBD2. The V segment lost 6 bases and the J segment 7 bases; nucleotides outside the gene matches: 11. The CDR3 spans 14 residues. Germline V gene data show CDR1 as MNHEY and CDR2 as SMNVEV (reference sequence). The CDR3, as DNA: TGTGCCAGCAGGAAGGGAGCGGGGGTCTGGGAGCAGTACTTC. This encodes CASRKGAGVWEQYF.

The V gene is TRBV19, the J gene TRBJ2-3; 8 bases agree with TRBD2. V was clipped by 6 bases and J by 6 bases; unmatched bases: 14. Germline loops: CDR1 LNHDA, CDR2 SQIVND (reference sequence). This CDR3 region has 16 residues. The CDR3 region has the DNA TGTGCCAGTAGATCTCGAGGAGCGGGAGCTCCGGATACGCAGTATTTT. Translated: CASRSRGAGAPDTQYF. The variable domain in full, with the rest retrieved from reference TRBV19 and TRBJ2-3, is DGGITQSPKYLFRKEGQNVTLSCEQNLNHDAMYWYRQDPGQGLRLIYYSQIVNDFQKGDIAEGYSVSREKKESFPLTVTSAQKNPTAFYLCASRSRGAGAPDTQYFGPGTRLTVL.

This sequence joins TRBV11-2 and TRBJ1-4, with a tentative D call TRBD1 (5 bases). This CDR3 region has 16 residues. Germline V gene data show CDR1 as SGHAT and CDR2 as FQNNGV. V lost 5 bases and J lost 3, with 16 bases in between. As DNA, the CDR3 is TGTGCCAGCAGCCAAGGGGTGGGGGTCTCTAATGAAAAACTGTTTTTT. Protein product: CASSQGVGVSNEKLFF.

V and J are TRBV4-1 and TRBJ2-5; 7 positions agree with TRBD2. CDR1 and CDR2 from the germline V gene are MGHRA and YSYEKL. The ends lost 1 base at V and 7 bases at J; junction bases unmatched: 6. The CDR3 runs 14 residues. CDR3 bases: TGCGCCAGCAGCCAAGTGCGGGGGAGGGGGACCCAGTACTTC. Protein: CASSQVRGRGTQYF.

There are a few counts of this clonotype. The rearrangement links TRBV6-6 to TRBJ2-3; TRBD2 matches 13 bases. This CDR3 region has 16 residues. The junction had 7 bases not matched to a gene; V was cut back by 6 bases and J by 4 bases. Germline assignment: CDR1 MNHNY and CDR2 SVGAGI (reference sequence). Here the CDR3 DNA reads TGTGCCAGCAGGGAACTAGCGGGGGGGCATCCAGATACGCAGTATTTT. It is translated as CASRELAGGHPDTQYF.

This clonotype was observed a few times. The rearrangement uses TRBV6-5 and TRBJ1-5, with D possibly matching TRBD1 (5 bases). The germline V and J ends were trimmed by 2 bases and 7 bases, with 12 bases remaining between them. This CDR3 spans 14 amino acids. Germline values: CDR1 MNHEY, CDR2 SVGAGI. CDR3 nucleotides: TGTGCCAGCAGTTACATCCAGGGAAGACAGCCCCAGCATTTT. Amino acid sequence: CASSYIQGRQPQHF.

CDR3 sequence: CASSHKTSGGVGTQYF. The CDR3, as DNA: TGCGCCAGCAGCCACAAGACTAGCGGGGGAGTGGGGACCCAGTACTTC. V is TRBV5-1 and J is TRBJ2-5; 12 bases map to TRBD2. The ends lost 4 bases at V and 7 bases at J; junction bases unmatched: 11. CDR1 and CDR2 from the germline V gene are SGHRS and YFSETQ. This CDR3 comprises 16 residues. The full variable domain, completed using reference TRBV5-1 and TRBJ2-5, is KAGVTQTPRYLIKTRGQQVTLSCSPISGHRSVSWYQQTPGQGLQFLFEYFSETQRNKGNFPGRFSGRQFSNSRSEMNVSTLELGDSALYLCASSHKTSGGVGTQYFGPGTRLLVL.

This clonotype was counted a few times. The DNA for the CDR3 is TGTGCCAGCAGCGTAGCAGGGGGCCCTTACGAGCAGTACTTC. Protein product: CASSVAGGPYEQYF. The chain combines TRBV9 with TRBJ2-7; 8 nucleotides match TRBD1. The CDR3 loop spans 14 amino acids. Germline V CDR1 and CDR2: SGDLS, YYNGEE. The V gene end was trimmed by 0 bases and the J gene end by 4 bases; junction bases not matched to a gene: 3.